The source of this T cell receptor (beta chain) is a study of T cells in Graves' hyperthyroidism and ophthalmopathy. This clonotype was picked up many times. Its target is unknown. Researchers took RNA transcripts and amplified the TCR beta CDR3 regions from them. The HTBI primer set drove a first-round RT-PCR of the TCR CDR3. TCRdb processed the multiplex PCR reads anew with MiXCR; each CDR3 protein has one entry. The repertoire includes about 400,000 distinct CDR3 sequences, 13% of them detected once, and roughly 8.3% sits in the top ten. This CDR3 contains 16 residues. The V and J ends lost 4 bases and 6 bases respectively, with 21 bases between them. Germline V gene lookup returns CDR1 SGHRS and CDR2 YFSETQ. The diagnostic basis comprised clinical symptoms, serum thyroxine and TRAb, thyroid ultrasound and orbital computed tomography. Study conclusions and caveats: Blood also held most thyroid clonotypes expanded beyond 0.001.

The rearrangement uses TRBV5-1 and TRBJ2-3, with a tentative D call TRBD2 (5 bases). Material for sequencing was blood. The receptor was derived from a woman under 30 with Graves' hyperthyroidism. The CDR3 nucleotides are TGCGCCAGCAGCCCCGCGTCTTCTCCGGGGATGGATACGCAGTATTTT. Residues: CASSPASSPGMDTQYF.